This T cell receptor (beta chain) was obtained from a study of technical replicates of blood from several donors. Trimming stripped 1 base from V and 0 bases from J, with 7 bases between. This CDR3 is built from 15 residues. CDR1 is MNHNS and CDR2 is SASEGT in the germline V gene. TCRdb's copy holds only in-frame clones and misses some; the assay was immunoSEQ multiplex PCR. The profile shows roughly 100,000 clones, more than 90% of them singletons. The sequence was obtained from a human donor in good health. The J gene is TRBJ1-3, the V gene TRBV6-1, with a possible D match to TRBD1 (5 bases). The sequenced sample was T cells isolated from PBMCs. This CDR3 is CASSEDRTSGNTIYF. The CDR3 DNA sequence: TGTGCCAGCAGTGAAGACAGGACCTCTGGAAACACCATATATTTT.